The 22 T cell receptor beta chains presented below share a single source sample, sequenced in a study of cytomegalovirus exposure and HLA in healthy donors (dated by TCRdb to 2016 to 2017). The protocol used for the library was the immunoSEQ multiplex PCR assay. For the multiplex PCR, a mixture combining 60 forward primers for TCR Vbeta segments and 13 reverse primers for TCR Jbeta segments was used. TCRdb retrieved this table from immuneACCESS and kept in-frame rearrangements only. Not all clones are present; in checked studies, unresolved V genes account for under half, and no reason is known for the remainder. Here the sample has about 100,000 clones; more than 60% occur a single time. The biggest ten clones account for about 7% of the sample. Sequenced sample: PBMCs. All receptors derive from a man aged 50-60 years in good health and CMV-seropositive.

This clone was seen a handful of times. Other DNA sequences from this sample encode an identical CDR3 as well. The V gene is TRBV27, the J gene TRBJ1-2; D call uncertain. From germline, CDR1 is MNHEY and CDR2 SMNVEV (reference sequence). This CDR3 is 13 amino acids long. The V gene lost 2 bases and the J gene lost 2 bases, with 6 bases spanning the gap. The CDR3 loop reads CASSLTGNYGYTF. The DNA of the CDR3 is TGTGCCAGCAGTTTAACCGGGAACTATGGCTACACCTTC.

The V call is TRBV11-3, the J call TRBJ2-2; maybe TRBD1 (5 bases). Germline V lookup: CDR1 SGHNT, CDR2 YENEEA. CDR3 length: 11 amino acids. V dropped 9 bases and J dropped 13 bases, with 15 bases sitting between them. The CDR3 sequence is CASGRGDRLFF. The CDR3 nucleotides are TGTGCCAGTGGAAGGGGCGATAGGCTGTTTTTT.

This chain links TRBV19 with TRBJ2-7; 7 bases fit TRBD2. Germline loops: CDR1 LNHDA, CDR2 SQIVND (reference sequence). Losses at the gene ends were 5 bases for V and 3 bases for J; bases not matched to a gene: 7. This CDR3 comprises 14 residues. CDR3 in DNA: TGTGCCAGTAGTTCGTACGGGGAGGGCTACGAGCAGTACTTC. This translates into CASSSYGEGYEQYF.

This chain connects TRBV7-2 to TRBJ2-7, with 8 bases matching TRBD1. The germline V gene encodes CDR1 SGHTA and CDR2 FQGNSA. This CDR3 is 14 amino acids long. The V segment lost 3 bases and the J segment 7 bases; nucleotides outside the gene matches: 8. In DNA, the CDR3 is TGTGCCAGCAGCTTCCGGGACAGGATGGTGGAGCAGTACTTC. The encoded protein is CASSFRDRMVEQYF.

The J gene is TRBJ2-1, the V gene TRBV7-3; the D is unclear. V lost 5 bases and J lost 6, with 14 bases in between. Germline CDR1 is SGHTA and CDR2 is FQGTGA. CDR3 length: 14 amino acids. The CDR3 loop reads CASSLSPSPNEQFF. In DNA, the CDR3 is TGTGCCAGCAGCCTTTCCCCTAGTCCCAATGAGCAGTTCTTC.

The chain is built from TRBV7-2 and TRBJ2-5, with 15 bases identical to TRBD2. Looked up from germline, CDR1 is SGHTA and CDR2 is FQGNSA. Trimming took 5 bases from V and 5 from J; bases not matched to a gene: 12. The CDR3 runs 18 residues. The CDR3 DNA sequence: TGTGCCAGCAGCCTCTTTCGGACTAGCGGGGGGGCCGGGGAGACCCAGTACTTC. Protein product: CASSLFRTSGGAGETQYF.

The V gene is TRBV30, the J gene TRBJ1-6; 10 bases match TRBD1. V trimming: 7 bases; J trimming: 9 bases; junction bases outside the gene matches: 9. The germline CDR1 and CDR2 sequences are GTSNPN and SVGIG (reference sequence). This CDR3 is built from 14 residues. The CDR3 is CAYAGQGMSSPLHF. The CDR3 nucleotides are TGTGCCTACGCGGGACAGGGGATGAGTTCACCCCTCCACTTT.

CDR3 protein: CASSRGGANYGYTF. The DNA of the CDR3 is TGTGCCAGCAGTAGGGGCGGGGCAAACTATGGCTACACCTTC. V usage is TRBV6-5 and J usage is TRBJ1-2, with D possibly being TRBD1 (5 bases). The germline CDR1 and CDR2 sequences are MNHEY and SVGAGI. V was cut by 5 bases and J by 2 bases, with 12 bases left in between. The CDR3 length is 14 residues.

The rearrangement uses TRBV5-4 and TRBJ2-2; D may be TRBD1 (6 bases). Germline CDR1 SGHNT, CDR2 YYREEE (reference sequence). The germline V and J ends were trimmed by 1 base and 1 base, with 8 bases remaining between them. This CDR3 has 15 residues. The CDR3 sequence is CASSLQQGNTGELFF. CDR3 nucleotides: TGTGCCAGCAGCTTGCAACAGGGGAACACCGGGGAGCTGTTTTTT. Supplemented by reference TRBV5-4 and TRBJ2-2, the full variable domain reads ETGVTQSPTHLIKTRGQQVTLRCSSQSGHNTVSWYQQALGQGPQFIFQYYREEENGRGNFPPRFSGLQFPNYSSELNVNALELDDSALYLCASSLQQGNTGELFFGEGSRLTVL.

The chain is built from TRBV25-1 and TRBJ2-7; D is perhaps TRBD2 (7 bases). The germline V gene encodes CDR1 MGHDK and CDR2 SYGVNS. V shed 3 bases and J shed 2 bases, with 11 bases lying between them. CDR3 size: 14 residues. CDR3 nucleotides: TGTGCCAGCAGTGATTGGGGGGGGCCCTACGAGCAGTACTTC. This gives the protein CASSDWGGPYEQYF.

CDR3 DNA: TGTGCCAGCAGCTTAGAGGCTCCGGGGTCAAACACCGGGGAGCTGTTTTTT. This translates into CASSLEAPGSNTGELFF. This chain joins TRBV7-6 and TRBJ2-2, with D possibly matching TRBD2 (5 bases). The CDR3 is made up of 17 amino acids. V lost 1 base, J lost 2 bases, and 14 bases lay in between. CDR1 SGHVS and CDR2 FNYEAQ come from the germline V gene.

There are a few counts of this clone. The CDR3 DNA sequence: TGCGCCAGCAGCTTGACGGCGGGGGTTGGAGAGACCCAGTACTTC. Translation gives CASSLTAGVGETQYF. The genes are TRBV5-1 and TRBJ2-5; 7 bases line up with TRBD2. CDR1 is SGHRS and CDR2 is YFSETQ in the germline V gene. This CDR3 spans 15 amino acids. V shed 1 base, J shed 4 bases, and the junction held 7 bases outside the gene matches.

The chain has TRBV7-8 and TRBJ1-2, with 9 nucleotides matching TRBD1. This CDR3 has 15 amino acids. V dropped 5 bases and J dropped 9; count of bases not matched to a gene: 13. From germline, CDR1 is SGHVS and CDR2 FQNEAQ. The CDR3 DNA reads TGTGCCAGCAGCCCATGGACAGGGGAGGGTCGAAGCTACACCTTC. Translating gives CASSPWTGEGRSYTF.

The chain links TRBV19 to TRBJ2-1; D may be TRBD1 (5 bases). This CDR3 is built from 14 residues. V gave up 7 bases and J gave up 1 base, with 11 bases separating them. The germline CDR1 and CDR2 sequences are LNHDA and SQIVND (reference sequence). CDR3 protein: CASTTGTSYNEQFF. In nucleotides, the CDR3 is TGTGCCAGTACCACAGGTACTTCCTACAATGAGCAGTTCTTC.

The chain combines TRBV6-5 with TRBJ1-5; a possible D gene is TRBD1 (5 bases). The CDR3 extends over 13 amino acids. Germline CDR1 MNHEY, CDR2 SVGAGI. The V end lost 4 bases, the J end lost 6 bases, and 10 bases lay between the germline ends. The CDR3 DNA is TGTGCCAGCAGTTTTAGGGGTAGTCAGCCCCAGCATTTT. This encodes CASSFRGSQPQHF.

Comment on this clone: At one end, the junction sequence differs from germline, possibly due to a read error. The chain combines TRBV5-1 with TRBJ1-2; 8 bases map to TRBD1. Germline V lookup: CDR1 SGHRS, CDR2 YFSETQ. The CDR3 consists of 13 residues. In DNA form, the CDR3 reads TGCGCCAGCAGCTTAGGACAGGGCTATGGCTACCCCTTC. As protein: CASSLGQGYGYPF. Full variable domain (missing parts from reference TRBV5-1 and TRBJ1-2): KAGVTQTPRYLIKTRGQQVTLSCSPISGHRSVSWYQQTPGQGLQFLFEYFSETQRNKGNFPGRFSGRQFSNSRSEMNVSTLELGDSALYLCASSLGQGYGYPFGSGTRLTVV.

A few counts support this clone. The CDR3 region has the DNA TGTGCCAGCAGCTTATTCGGTAACACTGAAGCTTTCTTT. Translating gives CASSLFGNTEAFF. The rearrangement uses TRBV5-5 and TRBJ1-1; D remains unclear. The V end was cut by 2 bases, the J end by 2 bases, with 7 bases between. CDR1 SGHKS and CDR2 YYEKEE come from the germline V gene (reference sequence). This CDR3 spans 13 amino acids.

The table lists this clone with a count of one. The J gene is TRBJ1-2, the V gene TRBV28; the D gene is possibly TRBD1 (5 bases). In germline, CDR1 is MDHEN, CDR2 SYDVKM. The CDR3 runs 15 residues. Deletions cut 3 bases from V and 4 bases from J, with 15 bases between. The CDR3 coding sequence is TGTGCCAGCAGTTTGGGGTCGGCGGGGACCTATGGCTACACCTTC. Protein sequence: CASSLGSAGTYGYTF.

The rearrangement links TRBV5-1 to TRBJ2-5; 7 bases agree with TRBD1. The end of the DNA aligns better with TRBJ2-7, so the J call may be wrong. CDR3 length: 16 amino acids. Germline V gives CDR1 SGHRS, CDR2 YFSETQ. For the CDR3, the DNA is TGCGCCAGCAGCCGTGGGACAGCTGACAGCTCCTACGAGCAGTACTTC. Amino acid sequence: CASSRGTADSSYEQYF.

The CDR3 region has the DNA TGCGCCAGCAGGGGGGGACTAGCACTGGACAATGAGCAGTTCTTC. Protein: CASRGGLALDNEQFF. The rearrangement uses TRBV5-1 and TRBJ2-1, with 9 bases identical to TRBD2. Germline V gene sequence: CDR1 SGHRS, CDR2 YFSETQ. The CDR3 runs 15 residues. Unmatched junction bases numbered 8, after V lost 5 bases and J lost 5 bases.

This sequence joins TRBV2 and TRBJ1-5; TRBD1 matches 10 bases. The CDR3 length is 13 residues. With V trimmed by 6 bases and J by 9 bases, 5 bases remained unmatched. CDR1 is SNHLY, CDR2 FYNNEI, per germline. The CDR3 nucleotides read TGTGCCAGCAGCCTCCGGGACAGGGGGCCCCAGCATTTT. Amino acid sequence: CASSLRDRGPQHF.

This chain links TRBV6-5 with TRBJ1-6, with a tentative D call TRBD1 (5 bases). This CDR3 is built from 13 residues. Per germline, CDR1 MNHEY and CDR2 SVGAGI. The V gene lost 8 bases and the J gene lost 13 bases, with 18 bases spanning the gap. The CDR3 coding sequence is TGTGCCAGCCATCGTGGGATACAGGAGCCCCTCCACTTT. It encodes CASHRGIQEPLHF.